The 30 T cell receptor beta chains reported below all come from one sample, sequenced in a study of T-cell reconstitution after alpha-beta-depleted transplantation in children. During its preparation, the TCRbeta library received unique molecular identifiers. TCRdb used MiXCR to reprocess the PCR reads, holding one entry per CDR3 protein. The sample lists 250,000 to 350,000 distinct CDR3 sequences, around 25% seen once, with over 9.5% in the top ten. The source was PBMCs, mostly from graft donor cells, collected 180 days after TCRalphabeta/CD19-depleted stem cell transplant. These receptors all come from a male patient under 18 who had a stem cell transplant for acute lymphoblastic leukemia, so the T cells may come from the graft donor.

This clonotype was seen more than once but under ten times. This sequence joins TRBV7-8 and TRBJ2-7; D is possibly TRBD2 (6 bases). Germline-derived CDR1 and CDR2 are SGHVS and FQNEAQ. V was trimmed by 6 bases and J by 2 bases, leaving 17 bases between them. This CDR3 has 15 residues. The CDR3 reads CASRRTSPFPYEQYF. DNA for the CDR3: TGTGCCAGCAGAAGAACTAGCCCTTTTCCCTACGAGCAGTACTTC.

The chain couples TRBV11-2 to TRBJ1-4; D not resolved. The germline V gene encodes CDR1 SGHAT and CDR2 FQNNGV. This CDR3 contains 15 residues. The V gene lost 6 bases and the J gene lost 0 bases, with 11 bases spanning the gap. The CDR3 DNA sequence: TGTGCCAGCAGGTCTCAGTCTGCAACTAATGAAAAACTGTTTTTT. This translates into CASRSQSATNEKLFF. The whole variable domain, filled in from reference TRBV11-2 and TRBJ1-4, reads EAGVAQSPRYKIIEKRQSVAFWCNPISGHATLYWYQQILGQGPKLLIQFQNNGVVDDSQLPKDRFSAERLKGVDSTLKIQPAKLEDSAVYLCASRSQSATNEKLFFGSGTQLSVL.

A note on this clonotype: The junction differs from germline at one of its ends, possibly a read error. The chain links TRBV6-5 to TRBJ1-2; 9 bases are shared with TRBD1. The germline V gene encodes CDR1 MNHEY and CDR2 SVGAGI. This CDR3 spans 16 amino acids. The CDR3 loop reads CASSWDRVGDHYDYTF. CDR3 nucleotide sequence: TGTGCCAGCAGTTGGGACAGGGTAGGGGACCACTATGACTACACCTTC.

This clonotype has more than one count but fewer than ten. The V and J genes are TRBV5-1 and TRBJ2-5; unclear D gene. Trimming removed 0 bases from V and 0 bases from J, with 6 bases in between. This CDR3 region has 14 residues. From germline, CDR1 is SGHRS and CDR2 YFSETQ. The CDR3 DNA follows: TGCGCCAGCAGCTTGGAGCCGTACCAAGAGACCCAGTACTTC. Protein product: CASSLEPYQETQYF.

This clonotype was detected only a few times. The chain has TRBV3-1 and TRBJ2-3; D not certain. Germline loops: CDR1 LGHDT, CDR2 YNNKEL (reference sequence). V dropped 3 bases and J dropped 3 bases, with 4 bases sitting between them. The CDR3 spans 12 residues. DNA of the CDR3: TGTGCCAGCAGCCATTGGACAGATACGCAGTATTTT. Its translation: CASSHWTDTQYF.

The rearrangement uses TRBV5-1 and TRBJ2-7, with 11 bases that match TRBD1. The germline V gene has CDR1 SGHRS and CDR2 YFSETQ. J was trimmed by 2 bases and V by 4 bases; bases with no gene match: 14. The CDR3 consists of 18 residues. The CDR3 DNA reads TGCGCCAGCAGCCTCGGGACAGGGGGAGCGGGAGATCCCTACGAGCAGTACTTC. Protein: CASSLGTGGAGDPYEQYF.

This clonotype appeared a few times. The chain employs TRBV20-1 and TRBJ1-1; D ambiguous. Trimming stripped 0 bases from V and 11 bases from J, with 13 bases between. CDR1 DFQATT and CDR2 SNEGSKA come from the germline V gene (reference sequence). CDR3 length: 12 residues. The CDR3, as DNA: TGCAGTGCTAGAGAGCAGACGAGGGAGGCTTTCTTT. The encoded protein is CSAREQTREAFF.

This clonotype turned up a few times. The CDR3 bases are TGTGCCAGCAGCTTAGGGTCGCTGGGCCAGGGGTTGGATGAGCAGTTCTTC. Translating gives CASSLGSLGQGLDEQFF. The chain uses TRBV7-7 and TRBJ2-1, with D perhaps TRBD1 (6 bases). CDR1 and CDR2 (germline): SSHAT, FNYEAQ (reference sequence). V dropped 1 base and J dropped 8 bases, with 21 bases sitting between them. This CDR3 contains 17 residues.

The table lists this clonotype with many counts. The gene calls are TRBV20-1 and TRBJ1-5, with unresolved D. Germline loops: CDR1 DFQATT, CDR2 SNEGSKA (reference sequence). CDR3 length equals 13 residues. V was pared by 2 bases and J by 3 bases, with 8 bases between. The CDR3 DNA is TGCAGTGCTAGACGCGGGTTCAATCAGCCCCAGCATTTT. It yields the protein CSARRGFNQPQHF.

The sample holds a few counts of this clonotype. This chain connects TRBV27 to TRBJ2-2, with D hard to call. Germline V gene sequence: CDR1 MNHEY, CDR2 SMNVEV (reference sequence). This CDR3 is built from 15 residues. V was shortened by 3 bases and J by 0 bases, with 8 bases between the two germline ends. The CDR3 DNA sequence: TGTGCCAGCAGTTTGGTTACCCCGAACACCGGGGAGCTGTTTTTT. Protein sequence: CASSLVTPNTGELFF.

This clonotype was detected a few times. V usage is TRBV20-1 and J usage is TRBJ2-1; TRBD1 might be the D (5 bases). Germline lookup yields CDR1 DFQATT and CDR2 SNEGSKA (reference sequence). The CDR3 consists of 14 residues. Trimming took off 3 bases at V and 2 bases at J, with 11 bases between the two ends. The CDR3 is CSARSRAAYNEQFF. The CDR3 DNA is TGCAGTGCTAGGTCCAGGGCGGCCTACAATGAGCAGTTCTTC.

This chain uses TRBV11-1 with TRBJ2-7; D unresolved. The ends were cut back, 5 bases at V and 2 bases at J, with 7 bases in the middle. CDR1 is SGHAT and CDR2 is FQDESV in the germline V gene (reference sequence). The CDR3 runs 12 residues. This CDR3 is CASSTTAYEQYF. The CDR3 DNA is TGTGCCAGCAGCACCACCGCCTACGAGCAGTACTTC.

V usage is TRBV20-1 and J usage is TRBJ2-1; TRBD2 agrees at 8 bases. Germline CDR1 is DFQATT and CDR2 is SNEGSKA (reference sequence). The CDR3 totals 14 residues. Trimming took 6 bases from V and 9 from J; bases not matched to a gene: 13. The CDR3 spells CSAPRTSSRGEQFF. The CDR3 DNA follows: TGCAGTGCACCCCGGACTAGCTCCAGGGGTGAGCAGTTCTTC.

V and J are TRBV12-3 or TRBV12-4 and TRBJ2-3; D uncertain. The CDR3 consists of 15 residues. Trimming stripped 7 bases from V and 0 bases from J, with 14 bases between. CDR3 amino acids: CASTRGDRSTDTQYF. DNA for the CDR3: TGTGCCAGCACAAGAGGCGATCGGAGCACAGATACGCAGTATTTT.

The genes are TRBV4-1 and TRBJ2-1; no firm D call. Trimming cost V 4 bases and J 0 bases, with 10 bases left between them. Germline V lookup: CDR1 MGHRA, CDR2 YSYEKL. The CDR3 has 15 residues. Written as DNA, the CDR3 is TGCGCCAGCAGCCGGGGTGGCAGCTCCTACAATGAGCAGTTCTTC. As protein: CASSRGGSSYNEQFF.

This clonotype has ten or more counts. The chain recombines TRBV5-1 with TRBJ2-3; 13 bases map to TRBD2. The CDR3 contains 16 residues. V lost 3 bases, J lost 9 bases, and 10 bases stayed unmatched. Germline V gives CDR1 SGHRS, CDR2 YFSETQ. CDR3 DNA: TGCGCCAGCAGCTCGGACCCTACTAGCGGGAGGGCGACGCAGTATTTT. Its translation: CASSSDPTSGRATQYF.

About this clonotype: The missing conserved phenylalanine or tryptophan at the end of this CDR3 makes a read error likely. The genes are TRBV5-5 and TRBJ2-7; 10 bases are shared with TRBD1. Germline CDR1 SGHKS, CDR2 YYEKEE (reference sequence). The CDR3 totals 14 residues. Germline trimming cut 4 bases from V and 3 bases from J; bases unmatched to any gene: 4. The CDR3 is CASSPTGGVYEQYL. In nucleotides, the CDR3 is TGTGCCAGCAGCCCGACAGGGGGCGTCTACGAGCAGTACCTC.

There are a few counts of this clonotype. The rearrangement joins TRBV6-5 to TRBJ1-3; TRBD1 matches 8 bases. Unmatched junction bases numbered 10, after V lost 2 bases and J lost 7 bases. The CDR3 sequence is 16 residues long. Germline V gene data show CDR1 as MNHEY and CDR2 as SVGAGI. The CDR3 DNA reads TGTGCCAGCAGTTACGCAGCCGGACAGGGAAAGAACACCATATATTTT. Translation gives CASSYAAGQGKNTIYF.

This clonotype turned up a few times. The chain couples TRBV6-5 to TRBJ2-5, with a weak D call TRBD2 (5 bases). The V end lost 0 bases, the J end lost 5 bases, and 13 bases lay between the germline ends. In germline, CDR1 is MNHEY, CDR2 SVGAGI. The CDR3 runs 15 residues. The CDR3 loop is CASSYSMRVGETQYF. DNA for the CDR3: TGTGCCAGCAGTTACTCGATGCGGGTCGGTGAGACCCAGTACTTC.

This chain links TRBV29-1 with TRBJ2-7; the D gene is possibly TRBD2 (6 bases). Germline CDR1 SQVTM, CDR2 ANQGSEA. Trimming removed 7 bases at V and 4 bases at J, with 14 bases between. This CDR3 has 12 residues. The CDR3 loop reads CSGTDGGYEQYF. CDR3 DNA: TGCAGCGGGACGGACGGGGGTTACGAGCAGTACTTC.

This clonotype has more than one count but fewer than ten. The chain links TRBV7-2 to TRBJ2-1; maybe TRBD2 (6 bases). The length of the CDR3 is 15 residues. Germline V gene lookup returns CDR1 SGHTA and CDR2 FQGNSA. V gave up 5 bases and J gave up 4 bases, with 15 bases separating them. The CDR3 DNA sequence: TGTGCCAGCAGCCCGACTAGGCCCCTTTACAATGAGCAGTTCTTC. Translating it yields CASSPTRPLYNEQFF. Based on the CDR3 plus reference TRBV7-2 and TRBJ2-1, the full variable domain is GAGVSQSPSNKVTEKGKDVELRCDPISGHTALYWYRQSLGQGLEFLIYFQGNSAPDKSGLPSDRFSAERTGGSVSTLTIQRTQQEDSAVYLCASSPTRPLYNEQFFGPGTRLTVL.

The rearrangement uses TRBV20-1 and TRBJ2-5; 9 nucleotides match TRBD1. The germline CDR1 and CDR2 sequences are DFQATT and SNEGSKA (reference sequence). The CDR3 has 16 amino acids. Trimming removed 4 bases from V and 0 bases from J; junction bases left unmatched: 9. CDR3 bases: TGCAGTGCTAATGAGCCGACAGGGGGATACCAAGAGACCCAGTACTTC. Its translation is CSANEPTGGYQETQYF.

The table lists this clonotype with a few counts. The chain joins TRBV6-1 to TRBJ2-7; D uncertain. Germline lookup yields CDR1 MNHNS and CDR2 SASEGT. V was shortened by 8 bases and J by 0 bases, with 14 bases between the two germline ends. The CDR3 contains 14 residues. The DNA of the CDR3 is TGTGCCAGCCTCGGGTTTCGGAGCTCCTACGAGCAGTACTTC. Its translation is CASLGFRSSYEQYF.

DNA of the CDR3: TGTGCCAGCAGTAAAGACTCAACAGTCCTGGAAAAACTGTTTTTT. As protein: CASSKDSTVLEKLFF. This chain connects TRBV6-1 to TRBJ1-4; D remains ambiguous. The CDR3 runs 15 residues. Germline V lookup: CDR1 MNHNS, CDR2 SASEGT. The germline V and J ends were trimmed by 5 bases and 8 bases, with 18 bases remaining between them.

The gene calls are TRBV4-1 and TRBJ2-7; 7 bases line up with TRBD2. CDR3 length equals 14 residues. Germline assignment: CDR1 MGHRA and CDR2 YSYEKL. Unmatched junction bases numbered 7, after V lost 5 bases and J lost 3 bases. DNA of the CDR3: TGCGCCAGCAGCTACGGGGAGGGCTACTACGAGCAGTACTTC. Residues: CASSYGEGYYEQYF.

The J gene is TRBJ2-7, the V gene TRBV13; TRBD1 matches 7 bases. CDR3 size: 14 residues. Germline V gene sequence: CDR1 PRHDT, CDR2 FYEKMQ (reference sequence). With V trimmed by 2 bases and J by 3 bases, 4 bases remained unmatched. The DNA for the CDR3 is TGTGCCAGCAGCTTACTGGGACAGCTCTACGAGCAGTACTTC. Protein: CASSLLGQLYEQYF.

The gene calls are TRBV15 and TRBJ1-1; no definite D call. This CDR3 has 14 amino acids. In germline, CDR1 is LNHNV, CDR2 YYDKDF (reference sequence). V gave up 8 bases and J gave up 2 bases, with 15 bases separating them. CDR3 residues: CATEEFAQNTEAFF. CDR3 bases: TGTGCCACCGAAGAGTTCGCACAAAACACTGAAGCTTTCTTT.

This clonotype came up many times. The V and J genes are TRBV5-1 and TRBJ2-1; 10 bases line up with TRBD2. From germline, CDR1 is SGHRS and CDR2 YFSETQ. This CDR3 has 15 residues. The V and J ends lost 0 bases and 6 bases, in that order; junction bases with no gene match: 3. Written as DNA, the CDR3 is TGCGCCAGCAGCTTGGGACTAGCGGGTGGCAATGAGCAGTTCTTC. Residues: CASSLGLAGGNEQFF. The whole variable domain, filled in from reference TRBV5-1 and TRBJ2-1, reads KAGVTQTPRYLIKTRGQQVTLSCSPISGHRSVSWYQQTPGQGLQFLFEYFSETQRNKGNFPGRFSGRQFSNSRSEMNVSTLELGDSALYLCASSLGLAGGNEQFFGPGTRLTVL.

The chain carries TRBV7-3 and TRBJ2-5; D is unclear. The CDR3 length is 12 residues. The V gene lost 5 bases and the J gene lost 7 bases, with 11 bases spanning the gap. The V gene's germline CDR1 is SGHTA and CDR2 FQGTGA. The CDR3 here is CASSTAGGTQYF. The CDR3 DNA sequence: TGTGCCAGCAGCACCGCAGGTGGGACCCAGTACTTC.

The chain couples TRBV7-8 to TRBJ2-3; 11 bases agree with TRBD2. This CDR3 contains 14 residues. Per germline, CDR1 SGHVS and CDR2 FQNEAQ. The V gene end was trimmed by 5 bases and the J gene end by 5 bases; junction bases not matched to a gene: 3. The CDR3 sequence is CASSGGLAVDTQYF. The DNA for the CDR3 is TGTGCCAGCAGCGGGGGACTAGCGGTAGATACGCAGTATTTT.